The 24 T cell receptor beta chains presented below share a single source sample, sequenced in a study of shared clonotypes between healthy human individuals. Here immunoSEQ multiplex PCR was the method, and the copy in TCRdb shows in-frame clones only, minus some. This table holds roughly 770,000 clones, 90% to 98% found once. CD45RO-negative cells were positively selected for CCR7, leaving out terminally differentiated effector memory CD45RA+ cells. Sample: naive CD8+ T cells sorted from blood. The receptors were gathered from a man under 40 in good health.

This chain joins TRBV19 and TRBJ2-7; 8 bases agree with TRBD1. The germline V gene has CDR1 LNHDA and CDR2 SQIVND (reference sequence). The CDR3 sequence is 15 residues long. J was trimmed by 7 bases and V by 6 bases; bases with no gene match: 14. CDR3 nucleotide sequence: TGTGCCAGTAGCCCTACAGGGGGAGTCTTGGGGGAGCAGTACTTC. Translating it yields CASSPTGGVLGEQYF.

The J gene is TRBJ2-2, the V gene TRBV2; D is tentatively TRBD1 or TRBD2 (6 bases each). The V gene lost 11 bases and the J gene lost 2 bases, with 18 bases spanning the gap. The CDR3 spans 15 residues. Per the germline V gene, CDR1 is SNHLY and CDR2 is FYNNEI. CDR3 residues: CAGGPGAQNTGELFF. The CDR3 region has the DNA TGTGCCGGGGGGCCAGGGGCCCAAAACACCGGGGAGCTGTTTTTT.

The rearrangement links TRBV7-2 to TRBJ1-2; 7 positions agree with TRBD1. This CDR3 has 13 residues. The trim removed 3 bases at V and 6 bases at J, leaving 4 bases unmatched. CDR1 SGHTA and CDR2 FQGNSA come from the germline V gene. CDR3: CASSLTGIDGYTF. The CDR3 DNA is TGTGCCAGCAGCTTGACAGGGATCGATGGCTACACCTTC.

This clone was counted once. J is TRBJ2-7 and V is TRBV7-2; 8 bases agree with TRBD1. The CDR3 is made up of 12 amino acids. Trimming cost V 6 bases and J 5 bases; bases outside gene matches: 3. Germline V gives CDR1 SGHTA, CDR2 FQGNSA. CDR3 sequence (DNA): TGTGCCAGCAGAACGACAGGGGACGAGCAGTACTTC. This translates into CASRTTGDEQYF.

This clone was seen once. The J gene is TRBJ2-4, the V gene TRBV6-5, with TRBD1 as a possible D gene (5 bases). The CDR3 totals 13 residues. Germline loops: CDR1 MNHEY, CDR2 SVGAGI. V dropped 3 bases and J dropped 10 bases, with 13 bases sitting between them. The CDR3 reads CASSYSGSRIQYF. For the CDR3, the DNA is TGTGCCAGCAGTTATTCAGGGTCCCGAATTCAGTACTTC.

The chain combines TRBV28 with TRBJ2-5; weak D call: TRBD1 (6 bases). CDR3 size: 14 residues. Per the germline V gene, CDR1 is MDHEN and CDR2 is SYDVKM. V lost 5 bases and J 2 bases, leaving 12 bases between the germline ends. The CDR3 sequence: CASSPQGWQETQYF. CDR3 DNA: TGTGCCAGCAGTCCACAGGGATGGCAAGAGACCCAGTACTTC.

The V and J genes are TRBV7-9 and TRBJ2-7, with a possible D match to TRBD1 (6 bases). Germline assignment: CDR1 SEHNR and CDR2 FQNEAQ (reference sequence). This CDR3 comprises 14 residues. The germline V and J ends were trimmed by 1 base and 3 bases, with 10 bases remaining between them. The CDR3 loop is CASSLEQGNYEQYF. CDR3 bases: TGTGCCAGCAGCTTAGAACAGGGAAACTACGAGCAGTACTTC.

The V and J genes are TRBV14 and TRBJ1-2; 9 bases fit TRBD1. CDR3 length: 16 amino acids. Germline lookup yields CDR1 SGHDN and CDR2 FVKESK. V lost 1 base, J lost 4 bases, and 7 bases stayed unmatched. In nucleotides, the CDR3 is TGTGCCAGCAGCCAAGGACAGGGGGTCTTGTCCTATGGCTACACCTTC. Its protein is CASSQGQGVLSYGYTF. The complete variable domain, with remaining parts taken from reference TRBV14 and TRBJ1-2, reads EAGVTQFPSHSVIEKGQTVTLRCDPISGHDNLYWYRRVMGKEIKFLLHFVKESKQDESGMPNNRFLAERTGGTYSTLKVQPAELEDSGVYFCASSQGQGVLSYGYTFGSGTRLTVV.

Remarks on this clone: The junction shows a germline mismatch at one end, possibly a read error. The CDR3, as DNA: TGCGCCAGCAGCTTGGCCCTGACTAGCGCTGGTACTGATACGCAGTGTTTT. It specifies CASSLALTSAGTDTQCF. This chain joins TRBV5-1 and TRBJ2-3, with 8 positions matching TRBD2. The CDR3 spans 17 residues. Looked up from germline, CDR1 is SGHRS and CDR2 is YFSETQ. The variable domain in full, with the rest retrieved from reference TRBV5-1 and TRBJ2-3, is KAGVTQTPRYLIKTRGQQVTLSCSPISGHRSVSWYQQTPGQGLQFLFEYFSETQRNKGNFPGRFSGRQFSNSRSEMNVSTLELGDSALYLCASSLALTSAGTDTQCFGPGTRLTVL.

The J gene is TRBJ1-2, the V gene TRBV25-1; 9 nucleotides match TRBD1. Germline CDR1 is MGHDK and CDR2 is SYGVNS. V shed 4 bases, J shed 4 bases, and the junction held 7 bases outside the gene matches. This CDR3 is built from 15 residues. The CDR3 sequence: CASSGWTGVIYGYTF. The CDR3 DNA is TGTGCCAGCAGTGGGTGGACAGGGGTTATCTATGGCTACACCTTC.

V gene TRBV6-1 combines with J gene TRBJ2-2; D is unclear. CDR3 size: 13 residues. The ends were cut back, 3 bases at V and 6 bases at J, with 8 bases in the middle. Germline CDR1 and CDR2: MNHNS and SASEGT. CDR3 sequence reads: CASSDDFAGELFF. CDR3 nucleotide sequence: TGTGCCAGCAGTGATGACTTCGCCGGGGAGCTGTTTTTT.

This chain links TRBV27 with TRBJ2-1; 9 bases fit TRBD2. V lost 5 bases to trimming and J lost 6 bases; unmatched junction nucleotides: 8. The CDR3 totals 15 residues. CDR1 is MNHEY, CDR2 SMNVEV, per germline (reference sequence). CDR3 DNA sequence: TGTGCCAGCAGTATTAGCGGGAGCGGCTTCAATGAGCAGTTCTTC. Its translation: CASSISGSGFNEQFF.

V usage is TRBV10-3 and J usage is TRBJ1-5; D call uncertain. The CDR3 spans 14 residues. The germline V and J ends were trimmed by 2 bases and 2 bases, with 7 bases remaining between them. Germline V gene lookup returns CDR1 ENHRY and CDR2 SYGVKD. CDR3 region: CAISEVEGNQPQHF. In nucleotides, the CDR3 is TGTGCCATCAGTGAGGTAGAGGGCAATCAGCCCCAGCATTTT.

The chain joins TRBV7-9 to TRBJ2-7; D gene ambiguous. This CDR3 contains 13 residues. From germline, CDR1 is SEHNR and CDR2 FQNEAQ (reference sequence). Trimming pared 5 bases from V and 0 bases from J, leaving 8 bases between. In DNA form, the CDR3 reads TGTGCCAGCAGCGACGGTAGCTCCTACGAGCAGTACTTC. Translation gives CASSDGSSYEQYF.

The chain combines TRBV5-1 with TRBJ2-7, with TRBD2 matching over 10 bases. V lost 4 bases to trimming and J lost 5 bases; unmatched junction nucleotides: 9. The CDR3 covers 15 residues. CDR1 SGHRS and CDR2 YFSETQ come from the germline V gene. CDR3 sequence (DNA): TGCGCCAGCAGCCCGATTAGCGGGAGGTCCCACGAGCAGTACTTC. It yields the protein CASSPISGRSHEQYF.

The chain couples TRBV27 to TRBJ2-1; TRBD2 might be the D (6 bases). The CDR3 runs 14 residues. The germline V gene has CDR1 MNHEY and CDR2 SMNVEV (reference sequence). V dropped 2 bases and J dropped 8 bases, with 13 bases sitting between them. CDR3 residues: CASSLLASDDEQFF. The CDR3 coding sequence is TGTGCCAGCAGTTTACTGGCTAGCGACGATGAGCAGTTCTTC.

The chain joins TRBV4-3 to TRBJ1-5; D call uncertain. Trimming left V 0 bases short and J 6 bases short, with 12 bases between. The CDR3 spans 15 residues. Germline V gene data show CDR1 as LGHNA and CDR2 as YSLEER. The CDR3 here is CASSQDMGEAQPQHF. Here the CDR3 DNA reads TGCGCCAGCAGCCAAGATATGGGTGAGGCTCAGCCCCAGCATTTT.

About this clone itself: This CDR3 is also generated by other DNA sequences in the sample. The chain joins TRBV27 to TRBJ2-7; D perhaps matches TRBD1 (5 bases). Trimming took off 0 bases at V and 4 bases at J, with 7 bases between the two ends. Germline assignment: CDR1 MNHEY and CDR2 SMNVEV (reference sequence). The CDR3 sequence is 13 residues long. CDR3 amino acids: CASSLSPGYEQYF. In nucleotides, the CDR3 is TGTGCCAGCAGTTTATCGCCAGGGTACGAGCAGTACTTC.

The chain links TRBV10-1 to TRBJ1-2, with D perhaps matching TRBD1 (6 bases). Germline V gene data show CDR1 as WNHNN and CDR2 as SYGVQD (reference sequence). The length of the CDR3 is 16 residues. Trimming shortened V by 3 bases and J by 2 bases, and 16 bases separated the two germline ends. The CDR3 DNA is TGCGCCAGCAGTGACCCTAAGTGGACAGTCAACTATGGCTACACCTTC. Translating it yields CASSDPKWTVNYGYTF.

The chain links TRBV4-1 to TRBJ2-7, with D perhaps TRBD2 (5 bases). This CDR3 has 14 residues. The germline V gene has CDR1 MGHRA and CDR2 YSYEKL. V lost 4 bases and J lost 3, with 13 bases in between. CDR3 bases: TGCGCCAGCAGCCTAACAGCGGCGGGCTACGAGCAGTACTTC. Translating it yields CASSLTAAGYEQYF.

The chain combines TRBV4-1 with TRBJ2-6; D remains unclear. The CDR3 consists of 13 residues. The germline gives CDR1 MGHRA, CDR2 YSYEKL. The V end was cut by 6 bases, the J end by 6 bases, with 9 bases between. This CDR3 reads CASRAAAANVLTF. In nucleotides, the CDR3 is TGCGCCAGCAGGGCCGCGGCGGCCAACGTCCTGACTTTC.

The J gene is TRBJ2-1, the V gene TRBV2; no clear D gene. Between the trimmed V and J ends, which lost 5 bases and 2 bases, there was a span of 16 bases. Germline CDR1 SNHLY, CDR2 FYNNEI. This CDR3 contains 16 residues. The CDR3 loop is CASSQTRTDPYNEQFF. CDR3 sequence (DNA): TGTGCCAGCAGTCAGACTCGGACCGACCCCTACAATGAGCAGTTCTTC.

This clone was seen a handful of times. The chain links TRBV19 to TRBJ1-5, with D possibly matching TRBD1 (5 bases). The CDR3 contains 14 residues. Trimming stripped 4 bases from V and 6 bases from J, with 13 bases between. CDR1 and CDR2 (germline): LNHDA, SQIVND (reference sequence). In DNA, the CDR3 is TGTGCCAGTAGTACTCAGGGCGCGGGTCAGCCCCAGCATTTT. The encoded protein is CASSTQGAGQPQHF.

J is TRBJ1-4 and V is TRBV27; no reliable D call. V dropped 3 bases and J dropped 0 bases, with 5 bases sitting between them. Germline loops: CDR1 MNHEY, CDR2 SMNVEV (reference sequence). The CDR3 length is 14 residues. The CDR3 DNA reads TGTGCCAGCAGTTTGCGAGCAACTAATGAAAAACTGTTTTTT. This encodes CASSLRATNEKLFF.